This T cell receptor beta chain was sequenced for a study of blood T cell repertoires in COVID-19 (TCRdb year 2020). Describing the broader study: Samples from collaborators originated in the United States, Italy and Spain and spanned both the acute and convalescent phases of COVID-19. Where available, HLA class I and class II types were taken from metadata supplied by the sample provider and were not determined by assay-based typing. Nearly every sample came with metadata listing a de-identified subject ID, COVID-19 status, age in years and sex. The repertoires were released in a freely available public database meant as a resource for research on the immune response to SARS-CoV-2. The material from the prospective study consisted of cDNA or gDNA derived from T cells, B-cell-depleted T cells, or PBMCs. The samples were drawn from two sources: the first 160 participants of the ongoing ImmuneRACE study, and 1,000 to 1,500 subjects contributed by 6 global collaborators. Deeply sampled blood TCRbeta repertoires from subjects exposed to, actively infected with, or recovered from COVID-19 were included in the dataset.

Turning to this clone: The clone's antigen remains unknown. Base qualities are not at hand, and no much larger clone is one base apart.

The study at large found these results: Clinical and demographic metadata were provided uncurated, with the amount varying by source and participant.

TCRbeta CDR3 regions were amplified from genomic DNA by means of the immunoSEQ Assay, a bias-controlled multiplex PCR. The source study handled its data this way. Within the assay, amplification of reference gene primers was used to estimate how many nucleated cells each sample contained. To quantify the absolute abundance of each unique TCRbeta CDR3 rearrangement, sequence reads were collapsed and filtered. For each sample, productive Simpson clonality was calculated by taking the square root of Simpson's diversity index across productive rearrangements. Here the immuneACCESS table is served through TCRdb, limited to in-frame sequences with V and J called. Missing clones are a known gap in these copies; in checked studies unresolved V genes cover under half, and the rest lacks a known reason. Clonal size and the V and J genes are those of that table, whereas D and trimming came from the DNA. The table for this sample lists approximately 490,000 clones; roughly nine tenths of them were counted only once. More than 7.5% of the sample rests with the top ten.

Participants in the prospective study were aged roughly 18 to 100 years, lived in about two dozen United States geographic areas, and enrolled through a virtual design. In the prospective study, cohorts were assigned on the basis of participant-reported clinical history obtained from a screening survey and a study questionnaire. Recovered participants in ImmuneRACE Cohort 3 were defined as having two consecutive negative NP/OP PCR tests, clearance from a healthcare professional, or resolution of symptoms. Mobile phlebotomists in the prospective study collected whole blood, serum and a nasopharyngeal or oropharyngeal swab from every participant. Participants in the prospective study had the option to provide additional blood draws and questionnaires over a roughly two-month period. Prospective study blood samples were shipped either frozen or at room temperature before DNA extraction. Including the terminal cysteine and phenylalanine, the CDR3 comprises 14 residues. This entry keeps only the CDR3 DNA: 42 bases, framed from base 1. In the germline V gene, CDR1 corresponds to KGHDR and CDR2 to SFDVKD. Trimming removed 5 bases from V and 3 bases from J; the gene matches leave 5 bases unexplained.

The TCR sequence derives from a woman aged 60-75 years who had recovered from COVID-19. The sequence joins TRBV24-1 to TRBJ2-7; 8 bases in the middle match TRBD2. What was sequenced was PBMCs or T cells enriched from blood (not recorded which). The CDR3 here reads CATSGSSGGYEQYF. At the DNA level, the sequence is TGTGCCACCAGTGGGTCCAGCGGGGGCTACGAGCAGTACTTC.